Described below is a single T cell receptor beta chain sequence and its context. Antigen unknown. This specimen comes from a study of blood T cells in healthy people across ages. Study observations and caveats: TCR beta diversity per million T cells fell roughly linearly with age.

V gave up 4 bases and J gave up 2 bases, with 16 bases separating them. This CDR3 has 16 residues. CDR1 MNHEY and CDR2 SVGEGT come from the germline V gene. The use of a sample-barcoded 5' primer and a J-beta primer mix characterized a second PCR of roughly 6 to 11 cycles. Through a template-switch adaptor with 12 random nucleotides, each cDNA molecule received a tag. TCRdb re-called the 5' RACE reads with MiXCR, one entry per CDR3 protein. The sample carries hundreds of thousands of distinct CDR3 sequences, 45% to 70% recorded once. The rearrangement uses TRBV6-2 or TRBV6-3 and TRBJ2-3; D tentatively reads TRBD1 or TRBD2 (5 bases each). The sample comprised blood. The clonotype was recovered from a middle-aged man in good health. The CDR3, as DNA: TGTGCCAGCAGTTCAGGGACCTACAGCCCCACAGATACGCAGTATTTT. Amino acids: CASSSGTYSPTDTQYF.